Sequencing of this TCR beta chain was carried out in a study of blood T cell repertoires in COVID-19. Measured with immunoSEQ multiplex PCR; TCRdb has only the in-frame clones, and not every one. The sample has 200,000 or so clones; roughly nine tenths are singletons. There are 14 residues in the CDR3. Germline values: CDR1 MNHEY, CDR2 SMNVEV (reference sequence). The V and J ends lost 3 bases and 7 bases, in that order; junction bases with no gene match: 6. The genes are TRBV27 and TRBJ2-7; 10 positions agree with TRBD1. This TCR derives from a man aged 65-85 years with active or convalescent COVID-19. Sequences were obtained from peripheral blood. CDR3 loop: CASSLTGGRREQYF. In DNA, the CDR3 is TGTGCCAGCAGTTTGACAGGGGGCCGGAGGGAGCAGTACTTC.